Listed below are T cell receptor beta chains from one sample, sequenced in a study of T cell responses to AZD1222 COVID-19 vaccine. The assay was immunoSEQ multiplex PCR, and TCRdb's table has in-frame clones only and misses some. Counted here are 150,000 to 200,000 clones, around 90% occurring once; the ten biggest clones make up approximately 7.7%. Here the sequenced sample was peripheral blood, taken on day 0 of AZD1222 vaccination. These receptors were taken from an adult in good health. Both conserved end residues are part of each CDR3. The D gene is left open where the match is weak. Clone sizes are given selectively: once, few, many, or a class where the clone is expanded.

len: 16; j_gene: TRBJ1-4; abundance: NA; v_gene: TRBV28; d_gene: NA; CDR3aa: CASRRLPMRTNEKLFF; CDR3nt: TGTGCCAGTCGGCGACTTCCCATGCGCACTAATGAAAAACTGTTTTTT
len: 18; j_gene: TRBJ1-4; abundance: NA; v_gene: TRBV12-5; d_gene: TRBD1; CDR3aa: CASGLVQGTGRAYEKLFF; CDR3nt: TGTGCTAGTGGTTTGGTACAGGGGACAGGGAGAGCATATGAAAAACTGTTTTTT
len: 12; j_gene: TRBJ1-4; abundance: NA; v_gene: TRBV29-1; d_gene: NA; CDR3aa: CSVGVTNEKLFF; CDR3nt: TGCAGCGTCGGGGTGACTAATGAAAAACTGTTTTTT
len: 16; j_gene: TRBJ2-7; abundance: NA; v_gene: TRBV7-6; d_gene: TRBD1; CDR3aa: CASSLAGDRVGYEQYF; CDR3nt: TGTGCCAGCAGCTTAGCGGGGGACAGGGTTGGCTACGAGCAGTACTTC
len: 13; j_gene: TRBJ1-2; abundance: NA; v_gene: TRBV28; d_gene: NA; CDR3aa: CAGSLRTDYGYTF; CDR3nt: TGTGCCGGCAGTTTACGTACAGACTATGGCTACACCTTC
len: 13; j_gene: TRBJ2-7; abundance: NA; v_gene: TRBV30; d_gene: TRBD2; CDR3aa: CAWSPGTSDEQYF; CDR3nt: TGTGCCTGGAGTCCGGGGACTAGCGACGAGCAGTACTTC
len: 14; j_gene: TRBJ2-2; abundance: NA; v_gene: TRBV5-6; d_gene: NA; CDR3aa: CASSSTGYTGELFF; CDR3nt: TGTGCCAGCAGCTCTACAGGGTACACCGGGGAGCTGTTTTTT
len: 15; j_gene: TRBJ1-1; abundance: NA; v_gene: TRBV15; d_gene: NA; CDR3aa: CATSRDPPGESEAFF; CDR3nt: TGTGCCACCAGCAGAGACCCCCCGGGGGAATCTGAAGCTTTCTTT
len: 14; j_gene: TRBJ1-4; abundance: NA; v_gene: TRBV7-8; d_gene: NA; CDR3aa: CASRMGPRGEKLFF; CDR3nt: TGTGCCAGCAGGATGGGACCTCGGGGGGAAAAACTGTTTTTT
len: 16; j_gene: TRBJ2-7; abundance: NA; v_gene: TRBV4-2; d_gene: NA; CDR3aa: CASSQAGTQGSYEQYF; CDR3nt: TGTGCCAGCAGCCAAGCCGGGACCCAGGGGTCCTACGAGCAGTACTTC
len: 18; j_gene: TRBJ2-3; abundance: NA; v_gene: TRBV28; d_gene: TRBD2; CDR3aa: CASSTRRLRGVGRGAQYF; CDR3nt: TGTGCCAGCAGTACGCGGAGGTTGCGGGGGGTCGGGAGGGGAGCGCAGTATTTT
len: 14; j_gene: TRBJ2-7; abundance: NA; v_gene: TRBV2; d_gene: TRBD2; CDR3aa: CASSRLAGAYEQYF; CDR3nt: TGTGCCAGCAGTCGACTAGCGGGGGCCTACGAGCAGTACTTC
len: 15; j_gene: TRBJ2-7; abundance: NA; v_gene: TRBV6-5; d_gene: TRBD1; CDR3aa: CASSTPGTGAYEQYF; CDR3nt: TGTGCCAGCAGTACCCCCGGGACAGGGGCCTACGAGCAGTACTTC
len: 13; j_gene: TRBJ2-4; abundance: once; v_gene: TRBV16; d_gene: NA; CDR3aa: CASSQEGGDIQYF; CDR3nt: TGTGCCAGCAGCCAAGAAGGCGGTGACATTCAGTACTTC
len: 13; j_gene: TRBJ2-3; abundance: NA; v_gene: TRBV7-3; d_gene: NA; CDR3aa: CASSLGATDTQYF; CDR3nt: TGTGCCAGCAGCTTGGGGGCCACAGATACGCAGTATTTT
len: 13; j_gene: TRBJ2-7; abundance: NA; v_gene: TRBV29-1; d_gene: NA; CDR3aa: CSVVGGETYEQYF; CDR3nt: TGCAGCGTTGTAGGTGGGGAAACTTACGAGCAGTACTTC
len: 15; j_gene: TRBJ1-2; abundance: NA; v_gene: TRBV6-4; d_gene: TRBD1; CDR3aa: CASSPGQAPNYGYTF; CDR3nt: TGTGCCAGCAGTCCCGGACAGGCTCCTAACTATGGCTACACCTTC
len: 13; j_gene: TRBJ1-4; abundance: NA; v_gene: TRBV5-1; d_gene: NA; CDR3aa: CASSLSGNEKLFF; CDR3nt: TGCGCCAGCAGCTTGTCAGGGAATGAAAAACTGTTTTTT
len: 15; j_gene: TRBJ1-1; abundance: NA; v_gene: TRBV11-2; d_gene: NA; CDR3aa: CASSPPPGKHTEAFF; CDR3nt: TGTGCCAGCAGCCCACCCCCGGGTAAGCACACTGAAGCTTTCTTT
len: 12; j_gene: TRBJ2-1; abundance: NA; v_gene: TRBV9; d_gene: NA; CDR3aa: CASSVWGNEQFF; CDR3nt: TGTGCCAGCAGCGTCTGGGGTAATGAGCAGTTCTTC
len: 11; j_gene: TRBJ1-1; abundance: NA; v_gene: TRBV6-5; d_gene: NA; CDR3aa: CASGGPGSAFF; CDR3nt: TGTGCCAGCGGGGGTCCCGGGTCAGCTTTCTTT
len: 14; j_gene: TRBJ2-5; abundance: NA; v_gene: TRBV27; d_gene: NA; CDR3aa: CASSLKGPKETQYF; CDR3nt: TGTGCCAGCAGTTTGAAGGGACCCAAAGAGACCCAGTACTTC
len: 16; j_gene: TRBJ2-3; abundance: NA; v_gene: TRBV11-1; d_gene: NA; CDR3aa: CASSLPDSAGPDTQYF; CDR3nt: TGTGCCAGCAGCTTGCCGGACTCCGCGGGGCCAGATACGCAGTATTTT
len: 15; j_gene: TRBJ1-5; abundance: NA; v_gene: TRBV10-3; d_gene: NA; CDR3aa: CAISMAGVPSEPQHF; CDR3nt: TGTGCCATCAGTATGGCCGGGGTCCCCTCGGAGCCCCAGCATTTT
len: 14; j_gene: TRBJ1-4; abundance: NA; v_gene: TRBV5-6; d_gene: NA; CDR3aa: CASSSPGEGEKLFF; CDR3nt: TGTGCCAGCAGCTCGCCGGGGGAGGGAGAAAAACTGTTTTTT
len: 22; j_gene: TRBJ2-2; abundance: once; v_gene: TRBV19; d_gene: TRBD2; CDR3aa: CASRLPQAPASGGPWDTGELFF; CDR3nt: TGTGCCAGTAGATTACCCCAGGCTCCCGCTAGCGGGGGGCCTTGGGACACCGGGGAGCTGTTTTTT
len: 15; j_gene: TRBJ2-7; abundance: NA; v_gene: TRBV4-2; d_gene: TRBD1; CDR3aa: CASSPLRDSAIEQYF; CDR3nt: TGTGCCAGCAGCCCCCTACGGGACAGCGCAATTGAGCAGTACTTC
len: 14; j_gene: TRBJ1-5; abundance: NA; v_gene: TRBV30; d_gene: NA; CDR3aa: CAWGPGPGWSPQHF; CDR3nt: TGTGCCTGGGGCCCGGGCCCGGGATGGTCGCCCCAGCATTTT
len: 14; j_gene: TRBJ1-6; abundance: once; v_gene: TRBV19; d_gene: TRBD1; CDR3aa: CASSPQTGGSPLHF; CDR3nt: TGTGCCAGTAGTCCGCAGACAGGGGGGTCACCCCTCCACTTT
len: 14; j_gene: TRBJ2-7; abundance: NA; v_gene: TRBV7-2; d_gene: NA; CDR3aa: CASSSDRNSYEQYF; CDR3nt: TGTGCCAGCAGCTCGGACAGAAATTCCTACGAGCAGTACTTC
len: 15; j_gene: TRBJ2-1; abundance: NA; v_gene: TRBV5-1; d_gene: TRBD1; CDR3aa: CASSLQGPGYNEQFF; CDR3nt: TGCGCCAGCAGCTTACAGGGGCCCGGCTACAATGAGCAGTTCTTC